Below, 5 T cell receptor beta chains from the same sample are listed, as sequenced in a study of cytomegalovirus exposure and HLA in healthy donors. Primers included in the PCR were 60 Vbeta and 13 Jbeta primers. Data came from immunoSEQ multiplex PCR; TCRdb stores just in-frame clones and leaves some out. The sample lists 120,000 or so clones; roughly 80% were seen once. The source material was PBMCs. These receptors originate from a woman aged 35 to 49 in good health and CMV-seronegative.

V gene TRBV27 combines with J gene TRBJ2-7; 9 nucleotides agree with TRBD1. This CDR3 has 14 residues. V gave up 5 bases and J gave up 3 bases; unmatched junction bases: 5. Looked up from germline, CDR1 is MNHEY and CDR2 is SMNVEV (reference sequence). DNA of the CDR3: TGTGCCAGCAGTACTACAGGGGGCGGCTACGAGCAGTACTTC. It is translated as CASSTTGGGYEQYF.

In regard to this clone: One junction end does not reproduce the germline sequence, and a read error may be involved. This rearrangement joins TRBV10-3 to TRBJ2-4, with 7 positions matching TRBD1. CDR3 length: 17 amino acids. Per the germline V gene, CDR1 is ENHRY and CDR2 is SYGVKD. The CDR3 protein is CAISESRDSVAKNSQYF. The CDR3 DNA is TGTGCCATCAGTGAATCTCGGGACAGCGTAGCCAAAAACAGTCAGTACTTC.

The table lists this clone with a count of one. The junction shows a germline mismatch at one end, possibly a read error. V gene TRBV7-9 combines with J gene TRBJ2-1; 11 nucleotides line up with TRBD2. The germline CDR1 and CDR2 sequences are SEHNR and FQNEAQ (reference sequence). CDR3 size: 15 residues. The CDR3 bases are TGTTCCAGCAGCCTGACTAGCGGGATCTACAATGAGCAGTTCTTC. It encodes CSSSLTSGIYNEQFF.

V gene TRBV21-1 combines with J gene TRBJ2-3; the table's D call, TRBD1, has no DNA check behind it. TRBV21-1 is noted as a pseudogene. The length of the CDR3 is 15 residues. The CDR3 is CASKGQAASTDTQYF. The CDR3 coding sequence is TGTGCCAGCAAGGGACAGGCGGCTAGCACAGATACGCAGTATTTT.

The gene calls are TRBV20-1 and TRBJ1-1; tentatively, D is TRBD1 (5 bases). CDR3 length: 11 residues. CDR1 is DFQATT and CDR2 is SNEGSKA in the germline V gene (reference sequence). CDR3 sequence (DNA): TGCAGATACGGGGGGGGAACTGAAGCTTTCTTT. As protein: CRYGGGTEAFF.